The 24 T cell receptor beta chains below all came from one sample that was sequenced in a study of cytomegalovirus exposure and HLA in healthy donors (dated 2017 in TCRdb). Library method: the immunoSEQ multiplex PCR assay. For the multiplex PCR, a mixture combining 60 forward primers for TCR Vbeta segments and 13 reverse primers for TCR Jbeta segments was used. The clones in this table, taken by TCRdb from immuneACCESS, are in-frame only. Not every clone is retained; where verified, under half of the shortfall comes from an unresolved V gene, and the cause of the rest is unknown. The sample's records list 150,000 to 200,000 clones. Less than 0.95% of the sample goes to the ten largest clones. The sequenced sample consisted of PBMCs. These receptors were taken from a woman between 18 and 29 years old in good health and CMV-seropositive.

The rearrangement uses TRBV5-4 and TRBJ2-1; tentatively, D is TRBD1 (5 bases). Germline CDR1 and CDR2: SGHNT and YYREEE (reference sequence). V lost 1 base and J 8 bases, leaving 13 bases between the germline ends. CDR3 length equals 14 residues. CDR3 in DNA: TGTGCCAGCAGCTTGTCGGCAGGGAAGGATGAGCAGTTCTTC. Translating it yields CASSLSAGKDEQFF. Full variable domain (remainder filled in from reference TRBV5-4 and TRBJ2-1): ETGVTQSPTHLIKTRGQQVTLRCSSQSGHNTVSWYQQALGQGPQFIFQYYREEENGRGNFPPRFSGLQFPNYSSELNVNALELDDSALYLCASSLSAGKDEQFFGPGTRLTVL.

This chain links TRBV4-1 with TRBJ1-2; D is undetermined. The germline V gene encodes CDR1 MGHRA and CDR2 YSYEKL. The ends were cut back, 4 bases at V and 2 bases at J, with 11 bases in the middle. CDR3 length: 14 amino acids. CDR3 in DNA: TGCGCCAGCAGCCCAAGGACGGGAAACTATGGCTACACCTTC. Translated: CASSPRTGNYGYTF.

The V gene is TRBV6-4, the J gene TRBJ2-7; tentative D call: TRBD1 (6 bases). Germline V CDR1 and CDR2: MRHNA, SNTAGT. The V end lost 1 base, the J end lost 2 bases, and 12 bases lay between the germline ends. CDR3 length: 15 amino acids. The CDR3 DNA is TGTGCCAGCAGTGACTACAGGGAAATGGCCTACGAGCAGTACTTC. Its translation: CASSDYREMAYEQYF.

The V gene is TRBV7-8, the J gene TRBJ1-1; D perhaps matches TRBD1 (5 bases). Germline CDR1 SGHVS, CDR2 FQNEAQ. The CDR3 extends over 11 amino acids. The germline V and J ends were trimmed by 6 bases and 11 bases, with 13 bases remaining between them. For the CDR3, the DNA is TGTGCCAGCAGTCAGGGTTTATCGGCTTTCTTT. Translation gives CASSQGLSAFF.

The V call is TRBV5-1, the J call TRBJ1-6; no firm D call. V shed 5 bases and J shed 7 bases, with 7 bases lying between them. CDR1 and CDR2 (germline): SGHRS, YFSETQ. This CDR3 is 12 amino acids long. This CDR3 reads CASSLENSPLHF. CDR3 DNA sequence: TGCGCCAGCAGTTTAGAGAATTCACCCCTCCACTTT.

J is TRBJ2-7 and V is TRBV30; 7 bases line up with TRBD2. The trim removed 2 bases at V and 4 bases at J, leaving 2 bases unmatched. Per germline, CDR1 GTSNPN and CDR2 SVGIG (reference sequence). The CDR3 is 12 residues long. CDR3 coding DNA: TGTGCCTGGAGTCCGGGAGGTTACGAGCAGTACTTC. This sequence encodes CAWSPGGYEQYF.

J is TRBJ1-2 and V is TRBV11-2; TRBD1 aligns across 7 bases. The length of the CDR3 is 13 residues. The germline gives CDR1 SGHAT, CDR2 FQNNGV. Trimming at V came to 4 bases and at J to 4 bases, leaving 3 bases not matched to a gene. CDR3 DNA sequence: TGTGCCAGCAGCTCAACAGGGGTCTATGGCTACACCTTC. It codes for CASSSTGVYGYTF.

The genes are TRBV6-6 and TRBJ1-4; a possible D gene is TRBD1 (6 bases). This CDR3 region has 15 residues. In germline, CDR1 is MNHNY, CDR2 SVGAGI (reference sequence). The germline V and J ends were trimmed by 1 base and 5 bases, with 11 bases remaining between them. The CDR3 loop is CASSYFLTGNEKLFF. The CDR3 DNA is TGTGCCAGCAGTTACTTCTTAACAGGGAATGAAAAACTGTTTTTT.

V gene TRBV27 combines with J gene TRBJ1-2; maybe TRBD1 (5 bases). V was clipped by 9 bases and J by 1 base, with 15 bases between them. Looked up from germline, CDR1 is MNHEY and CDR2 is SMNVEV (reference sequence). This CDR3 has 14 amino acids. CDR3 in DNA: TGTGCCAGTCGGTTCAACAGGCTTAACTATGGCTACACCTTC. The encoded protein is CASRFNRLNYGYTF.

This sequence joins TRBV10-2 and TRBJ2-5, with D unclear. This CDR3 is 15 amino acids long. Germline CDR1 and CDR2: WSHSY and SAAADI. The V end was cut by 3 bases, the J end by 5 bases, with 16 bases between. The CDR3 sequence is CASSERRSAWETQYF. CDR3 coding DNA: TGCGCCAGCAGTGAAAGGCGGTCGGCTTGGGAGACCCAGTACTTC.

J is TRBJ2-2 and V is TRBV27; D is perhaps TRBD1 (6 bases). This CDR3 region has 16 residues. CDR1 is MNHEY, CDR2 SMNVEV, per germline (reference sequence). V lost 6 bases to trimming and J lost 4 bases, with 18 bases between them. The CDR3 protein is CASRTGTPRGTGELFF. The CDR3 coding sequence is TGTGCCAGCAGGACAGGTACCCCGCGAGGCACCGGGGAGCTGTTTTTT.

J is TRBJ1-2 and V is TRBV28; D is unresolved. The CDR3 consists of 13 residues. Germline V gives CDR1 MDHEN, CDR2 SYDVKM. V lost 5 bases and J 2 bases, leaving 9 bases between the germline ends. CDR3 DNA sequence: TGTGCCAGCAGTATCACAGAAAACTATGGCTACACCTTC. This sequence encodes CASSITENYGYTF.

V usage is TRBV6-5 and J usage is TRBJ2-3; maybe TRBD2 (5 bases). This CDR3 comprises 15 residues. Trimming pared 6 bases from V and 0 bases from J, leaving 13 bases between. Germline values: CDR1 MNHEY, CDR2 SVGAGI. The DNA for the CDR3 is TGTGCCAGCAGCCGACTAACCTCCAGCACAGATACGCAGTATTTT. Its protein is CASSRLTSSTDTQYF.

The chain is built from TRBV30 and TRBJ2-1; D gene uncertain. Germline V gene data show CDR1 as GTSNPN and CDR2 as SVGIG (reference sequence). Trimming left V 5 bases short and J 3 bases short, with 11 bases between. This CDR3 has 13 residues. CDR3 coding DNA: TGTGCCTGGGACACCTCCGGCTACAATGAGCAGTTCTTC. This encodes CAWDTSGYNEQFF.

The CDR3 DNA sequence: TGTGCCACCAGCAGAGGCTACAGGTCCCAGTACTTC. Its translation: CATSRGYRSQYF. This chain links TRBV15 with TRBJ2-5; the D gene is possibly TRBD1 (5 bases). V was trimmed by 1 base and J by 9 bases, leaving 9 bases between them. This CDR3 region has 12 residues. Looked up from germline, CDR1 is LNHNV and CDR2 is YYDKDF (reference sequence).

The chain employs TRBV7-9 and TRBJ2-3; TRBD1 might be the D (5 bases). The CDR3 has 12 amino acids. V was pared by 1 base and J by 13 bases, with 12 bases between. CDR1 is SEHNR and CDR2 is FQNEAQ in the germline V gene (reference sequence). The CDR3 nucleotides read TGTGCCAGCAGCTTAGAACAGACAGACGAGTATTTT. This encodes CASSLEQTDEYF.

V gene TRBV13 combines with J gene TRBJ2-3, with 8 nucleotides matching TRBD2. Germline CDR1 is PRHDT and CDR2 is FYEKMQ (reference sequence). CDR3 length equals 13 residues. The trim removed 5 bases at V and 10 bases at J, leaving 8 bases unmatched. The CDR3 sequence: CASSASGGVAQYF. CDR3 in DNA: TGTGCCAGCAGCGCATCCGGGGGGGTGGCGCAGTATTTT.

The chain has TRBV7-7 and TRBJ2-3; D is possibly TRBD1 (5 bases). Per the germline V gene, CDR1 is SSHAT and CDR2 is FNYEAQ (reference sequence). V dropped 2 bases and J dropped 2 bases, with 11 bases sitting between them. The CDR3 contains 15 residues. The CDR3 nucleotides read TGTGCCAGCAGCTTACAGGGCAAAGTCACAGATACGCAGTATTTT. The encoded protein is CASSLQGKVTDTQYF.

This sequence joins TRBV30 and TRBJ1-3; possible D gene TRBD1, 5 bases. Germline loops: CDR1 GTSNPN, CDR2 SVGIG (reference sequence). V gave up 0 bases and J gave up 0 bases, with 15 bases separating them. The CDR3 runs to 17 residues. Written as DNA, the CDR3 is TGTGCCTGGAGTGTAAGCTCAACAGGAATCTCTGGAAACACCATATATTTT. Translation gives CAWSVSSTGISGNTIYF. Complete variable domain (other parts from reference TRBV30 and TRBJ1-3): SQTIHQWPATLVQPVGSPLSLECTVEGTSNPNLYWYRQAAGRGLQLLFYSVGIGQISSEVPQNLSASRPQDRQFILSSKKLLLSDSGFYLCAWSVSSTGISGNTIYFGEGSWLTVV.

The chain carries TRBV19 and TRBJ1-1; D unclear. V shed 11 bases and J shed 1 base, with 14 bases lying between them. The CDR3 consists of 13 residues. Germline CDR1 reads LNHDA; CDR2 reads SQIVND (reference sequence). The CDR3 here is CASGGLKNTEAFF. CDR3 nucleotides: TGTGCCTCCGGAGGGCTTAAGAACACTGAAGCTTTCTTT. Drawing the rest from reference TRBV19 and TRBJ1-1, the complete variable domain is DGGITQSPKYLFRKEGQNVTLSCEQNLNHDAMYWYRQDPGQGLRLIYYSQIVNDFQKGDIAEGYSVSREKKESFPLTVTSAQKNPTAFYLCASGGLKNTEAFFGQGTRLTVV.

The DNA for the CDR3 is TGCGCCAGCAGCCCTAGAAGTGGCAATCAGCCCCAGCATTTT. This gives the protein CASSPRSGNQPQHF. The chain carries TRBV5-1 and TRBJ1-5; no definite D call. The V gene's germline CDR1 is SGHRS and CDR2 YFSETQ. The V end lost 4 bases, the J end lost 2 bases, and 10 bases lay between the germline ends. CDR3 length: 14 residues. Supplemented by reference TRBV5-1 and TRBJ1-5, the full variable domain reads KAGVTQTPRYLIKTRGQQVTLSCSPISGHRSVSWYQQTPGQGLQFLFEYFSETQRNKGNFPGRFSGRQFSNSRSEMNVSTLELGDSALYLCASSPRSGNQPQHFGDGTRLSIL.

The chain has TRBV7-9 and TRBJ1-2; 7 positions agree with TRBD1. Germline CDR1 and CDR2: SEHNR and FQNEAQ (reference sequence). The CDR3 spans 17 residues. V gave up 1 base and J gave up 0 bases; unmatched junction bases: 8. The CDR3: CASSLGPNRGANYGYTF. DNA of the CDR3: TGTGCCAGCAGCTTAGGTCCTAACAGGGGAGCTAACTATGGCTACACCTTC.

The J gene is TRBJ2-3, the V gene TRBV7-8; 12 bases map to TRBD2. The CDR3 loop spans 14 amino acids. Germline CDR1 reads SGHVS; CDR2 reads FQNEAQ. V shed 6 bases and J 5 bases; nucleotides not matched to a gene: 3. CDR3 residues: CASRPTSGRDTQYF. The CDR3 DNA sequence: TGTGCCAGCAGACCGACTAGCGGGAGAGATACGCAGTATTTT.

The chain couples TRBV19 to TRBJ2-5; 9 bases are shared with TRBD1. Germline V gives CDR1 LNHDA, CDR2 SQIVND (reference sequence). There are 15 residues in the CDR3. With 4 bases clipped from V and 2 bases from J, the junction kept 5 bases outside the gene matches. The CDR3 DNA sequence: TGTGCCAGTAGTAGGCCCGGGACAGGGCAAGAGACCCAGTACTTC. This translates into CASSRPGTGQETQYF.